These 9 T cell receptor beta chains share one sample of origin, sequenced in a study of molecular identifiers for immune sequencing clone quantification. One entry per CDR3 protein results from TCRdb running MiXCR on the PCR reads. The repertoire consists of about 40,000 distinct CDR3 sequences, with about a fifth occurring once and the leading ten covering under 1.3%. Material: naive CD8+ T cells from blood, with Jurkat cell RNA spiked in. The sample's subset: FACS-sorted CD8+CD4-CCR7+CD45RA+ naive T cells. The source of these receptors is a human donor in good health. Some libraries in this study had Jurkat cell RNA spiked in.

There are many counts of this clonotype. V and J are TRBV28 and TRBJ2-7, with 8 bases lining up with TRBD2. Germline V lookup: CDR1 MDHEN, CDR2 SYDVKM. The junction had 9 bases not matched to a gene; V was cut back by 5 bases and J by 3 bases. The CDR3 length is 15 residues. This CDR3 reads CASSAGLARHYEQYF. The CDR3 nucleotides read TGTGCCAGCAGTGCAGGACTAGCACGCCACTACGAGCAGTACTTC.

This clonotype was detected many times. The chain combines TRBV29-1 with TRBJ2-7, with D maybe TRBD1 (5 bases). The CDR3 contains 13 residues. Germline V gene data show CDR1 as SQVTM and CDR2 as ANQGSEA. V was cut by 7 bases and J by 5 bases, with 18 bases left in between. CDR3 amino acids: CSARQGVLNEQYF. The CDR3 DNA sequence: TGCAGCGCCAGACAAGGGGTGTTGAACGAGCAGTACTTC.

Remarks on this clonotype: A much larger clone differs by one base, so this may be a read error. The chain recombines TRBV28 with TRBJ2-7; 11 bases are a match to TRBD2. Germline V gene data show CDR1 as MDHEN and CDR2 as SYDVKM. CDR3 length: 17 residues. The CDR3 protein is CASSLAHTSGSYYERYF. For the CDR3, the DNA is TGTGCCAGCAGTTTAGCCCACACTAGCGGGAGTTACTACGAGCGGTACTTC.

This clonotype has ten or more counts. The CDR3 is CASSFGQGAVEQYF. The CDR3, as DNA: TGTGCCAGTAGTTTCGGACAGGGGGCTGTCGAGCAGTACTTC. V and J are TRBV19 and TRBJ2-7; 11 nucleotides agree with TRBD1. Germline assignment: CDR1 LNHDA and CDR2 SQIVND (reference sequence). V was pared by 5 bases and J by 6 bases, with 6 bases of the junction left unmatched. This CDR3 comprises 14 residues.

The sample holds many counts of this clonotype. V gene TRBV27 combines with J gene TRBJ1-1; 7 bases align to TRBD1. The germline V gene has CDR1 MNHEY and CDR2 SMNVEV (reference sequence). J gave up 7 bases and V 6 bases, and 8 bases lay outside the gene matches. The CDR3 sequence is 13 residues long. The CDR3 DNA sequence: TGTGCCAGCAGCTACACAGGGGCCCTTGAAGCTTTCTTT. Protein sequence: CASSYTGALEAFF.

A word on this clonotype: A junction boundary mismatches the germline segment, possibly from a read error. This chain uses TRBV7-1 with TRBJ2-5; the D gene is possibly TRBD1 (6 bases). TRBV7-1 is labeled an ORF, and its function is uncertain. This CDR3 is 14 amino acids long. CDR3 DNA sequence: TGCGCCAACAGCCCGAACAGGGCCCAAGAGACCCAGTACTTC. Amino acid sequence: CANSPNRAQETQYF.

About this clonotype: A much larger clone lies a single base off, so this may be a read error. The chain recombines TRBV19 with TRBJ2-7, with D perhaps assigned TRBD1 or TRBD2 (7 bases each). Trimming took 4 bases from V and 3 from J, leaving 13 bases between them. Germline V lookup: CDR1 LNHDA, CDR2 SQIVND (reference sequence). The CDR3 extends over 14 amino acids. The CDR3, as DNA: TGTGCCAGTAGTACGACAGGGAGGGGCTACGAGCAGTACTTC. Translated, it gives CASSTTGRGYEQYF.

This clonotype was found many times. The CDR3 reads CASSSTSGTQETQYF. In DNA form, the CDR3 reads TGTGCCAGCAGTTCTACCTCGGGCACCCAAGAGACCCAGTACTTC. J is TRBJ2-5 and V is TRBV11-2; D unresolved. Trimming took off 6 bases at V and 1 base at J, with 15 bases between the two ends. The V gene's germline CDR1 is SGHAT and CDR2 FQNNGV. CDR3 length equals 15 residues.

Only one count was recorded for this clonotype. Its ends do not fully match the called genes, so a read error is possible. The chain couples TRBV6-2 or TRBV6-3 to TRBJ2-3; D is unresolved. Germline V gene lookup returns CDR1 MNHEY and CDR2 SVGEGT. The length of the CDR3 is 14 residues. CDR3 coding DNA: TGTGCCAGCAGCTACCTCACGACCACTGATACGCGGTATTTC. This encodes CASSYLTTTDTRYF.